The next 30 T cell receptor beta chains were all read from a single sample in a study of Graves' ophthalmopathy and Graves' hyperthyroidism. Investigators amplified TCR beta CDR3 regions from RNA transcripts. First-round RT-PCR used HTBI primers; second-round multiplex PCR followed. TCRdb redid the calling of the multiplex PCR reads with MiXCR, one entry per CDR3 protein. The data hold 450,000 to 600,000 distinct CDR3 sequences, with under 45% observed a single time. The sequencing input was peripheral blood or thyroid tissue (not recorded which). Receptor source: an adult man with Graves' hyperthyroidism.

This clonotype was recorded a few times. The CDR3: CASSFEGGKSSPLHF. The CDR3, as DNA: TGTGCCAGCAGCTTTGAGGGAGGGAAGAGTTCACCCCTCCACTTT. This chain connects TRBV7-4 to TRBJ1-6; D is unresolved. Germline V gene lookup returns CDR1 SGHVT and CDR2 SQSDAQ. Trimming pared 3 bases from V and 9 bases from J, leaving 15 bases between. The CDR3 is 15 residues long.

Regarding this clonotype: A much larger clone is a single base away; this may be a read error. The chain is built from TRBV6-6 and TRBJ1-2; D might be TRBD1 (5 bases). The CDR3 sequence is 16 residues long. Germline CDR1 MNHNY, CDR2 SVGAGI (reference sequence). CDR3 nucleotide sequence: TGTGTCAGCAGTTACGCCCATGACAGTTTTTCCGATGGCTACACCTTC. Its protein product is CVSSYAHDSFSDGYTF.

This clonotype was seen more than once but under ten times. This rearrangement joins TRBV7-3 to TRBJ1-2, with 9 positions matching TRBD1. The V and J ends lost 5 bases and 4 bases, in that order; junction bases with no gene match: 11. This CDR3 has 16 residues. CDR1 and CDR2 (germline): SGHTA, FQGTGA. CDR3: CASSQGTGQGIYGYTF. The CDR3 coding sequence is TGTGCCAGCAGCCAGGGCACGGGACAGGGCATCTATGGCTACACCTTC.

The V gene is TRBV12-3 or TRBV12-4, the J gene TRBJ1-2; 7 bases agree with TRBD1. Germline trimming cut 5 bases from V and 10 bases from J; bases unmatched to any gene: 7. This CDR3 is 12 amino acids long. The DNA for the CDR3 is TGTGCCAGCAGTGGCCCCGGACAGGCCTACACCTTC. It translates to CASSGPGQAYTF.

J is TRBJ1-2 and V is TRBV29-1, with D possibly TRBD1 on 5 matching bases. Deletions cut 8 bases from V and 6 bases from J, with 16 bases between. This CDR3 contains 12 residues. Germline loops: CDR1 SQVTM, CDR2 ANQGSEA. CDR3 coding DNA: TGCAGCAGTGAAGGGGCAGGAGATGGCTACACCTTC. It translates to CSSEGAGDGYTF.

The chain recombines TRBV4-1 with TRBJ1-4; D is undetermined. Deletions cut 5 bases from V and 6 bases from J, with 13 bases between. The CDR3 length is 14 residues. Germline V gene data show CDR1 as MGHRA and CDR2 as YSYEKL. CDR3 nucleotide sequence: TGCGCCAGCAGCTCACGGACTCCCCATGAAAAACTGTTTTTT. Its translation is CASSSRTPHEKLFF.

Only one count was recorded for this clonotype. CDR3 amino acids: CSVADRANTIYF. The DNA of the CDR3 is TGCAGCGTTGCGGACAGAGCGAACACCATATATTTT. The chain joins TRBV29-1 to TRBJ1-3, with D tentatively TRBD1 (6 bases). The germline V gene encodes CDR1 SQVTM and CDR2 ANQGSEA. CDR3 length: 12 amino acids. The V gene lost 4 bases and the J gene lost 7 bases, with 11 bases spanning the gap.

This clonotype was seen ten or more times. The chain uses TRBV5-8 and TRBJ1-1; D is undetermined. The CDR3 is made up of 12 amino acids. V gave up 4 bases and J gave up 1 base, with 5 bases separating them. Germline V gives CDR1 SGHTS, CDR2 YDEGEE. Here the CDR3 DNA reads TGTGCCAGCAGCGAGGAGAACACTGAAGCTTTCTTT. Translating gives CASSEENTEAFF.

Ten or more counts support this clonotype. CDR3 loop: CSVEWGGGYEQYF. The CDR3 DNA sequence: TGCAGCGTTGAATGGGGGGGGGGGTACGAGCAGTACTTC. V gene TRBV29-1 combines with J gene TRBJ2-7; 7 bases are shared with TRBD2. This CDR3 spans 13 amino acids. From germline, CDR1 is SQVTM and CDR2 ANQGSEA. The ends lost 2 bases at V and 4 bases at J; junction bases unmatched: 5.

This clonotype has more than one count but fewer than ten. J is TRBJ2-3 and V is TRBV7-9; no clear D gene. The CDR3 runs to 13 residues. Trimming removed 5 bases from V and 6 bases from J, with 12 bases in between. CDR1 SEHNR and CDR2 FQNEAQ come from the germline V gene (reference sequence). The CDR3 DNA follows: TGTGCCAGCAGCAGGCTACACGGGGATACGCAGTATTTT. Translating gives CASSRLHGDTQYF.

This clonotype was counted at least ten times. CDR3 DNA sequence: TGTGCCAGCATGAGGGAACAGGTTAATAGCAATCAGCCCCAGCATTTT. Translation: CASMREQVNSNQPQHF. The chain couples TRBV12-3 or TRBV12-4 to TRBJ1-5; TRBD1 is a possible D gene (5 bases). The CDR3 has 16 amino acids. V was shortened by 7 bases and J by 0 bases, with 16 bases between the two germline ends.

The CDR3 is CSVEAGLGEQYF. The CDR3 coding sequence is TGCAGCGTTGAAGCAGGGTTGGGAGAGCAGTACTTC. V is TRBV29-1 and J is TRBJ2-7; D is perhaps TRBD1 (5 bases). Trimming removed 1 base at V and 7 bases at J, with 11 bases between. Germline assignment: CDR1 SQVTM and CDR2 ANQGSEA. This CDR3 comprises 12 residues.

Points on this clonotype: A read error is likely, as this CDR3 ends without the conserved phenylalanine or tryptophan. V gene TRBV7-9 combines with J gene TRBJ2-5; D is tentatively TRBD1 or TRBD2 (5 bases each). CDR3 length: 16 residues. Trimming removed 5 bases from V and 0 bases from J, with 16 bases in between. The germline CDR1 and CDR2 sequences are SEHNR and FQNEAQ (reference sequence). The CDR3 DNA follows: TGTGCCAGCAGCCAAGTTCCAGGGACGTACCAAGAGACCCAGTACCTC. Protein: CASSQVPGTYQETQYL.

The genes are TRBV29-1 and TRBJ1-2, with D possibly being TRBD1 (5 bases). Germline V gene lookup returns CDR1 SQVTM and CDR2 ANQGSEA. CDR3 length: 14 residues. V gave up 6 bases and J gave up 6 bases, with 20 bases separating them. CDR3 nucleotides: TGCAGCGTGCCACGGGGGGGACTGGGGGATGGCTACACCTTC. Encoded protein: CSVPRGGLGDGYTF.

Many counts were recorded for this clonotype. This chain connects TRBV6-5 to TRBJ1-1; no definite D call. The germline V and J ends were trimmed by 7 bases and 0 bases, with 9 bases remaining between them. In germline, CDR1 is MNHEY, CDR2 SVGAGI. The CDR3 spans 13 residues. The CDR3 DNA follows: TGTGCCAGCAAACTTTCCATGAACACTGAAGCTTTCTTT. The encoded protein is CASKLSMNTEAFF.

This clonotype was recorded many times. DNA of the CDR3: TGCAGCGTTGAGGGAAGGGGATTGACAGGGAACTACGAGCAGTACTTC. Encoded protein: CSVEGRGLTGNYEQYF. The gene calls are TRBV29-1 and TRBJ2-7, with TRBD1 matching over 7 bases. The germline CDR1 and CDR2 sequences are SQVTM and ANQGSEA. There are 16 residues in the CDR3. The junction had 14 bases not matched to a gene; V was cut back by 3 bases and J by 3 bases.

V is TRBV7-9 and J is TRBJ2-5; D tentatively fits TRBD1 or TRBD2 (5 bases each). Trimming took off 5 bases at V and 2 bases at J, with 18 bases between the two ends. This CDR3 region has 16 residues. Germline V gives CDR1 SEHNR, CDR2 FQNEAQ (reference sequence). CDR3 protein: CASSPELRGVQETQYF. The CDR3 nucleotides read TGTGCCAGCAGCCCCGAGTTGAGGGGAGTACAAGAGACCCAGTACTTC.

The chain links TRBV20-1 to TRBJ1-1, with D tentatively TRBD1 (5 bases). The CDR3 loop spans 13 amino acids. CDR1 and CDR2 from the germline V gene are DFQATT and SNEGSKA (reference sequence). V lost 1 base, J lost 1 base, and 7 bases lay in between. CDR3 sequence reads: CSARGTQNTEAFF. The CDR3 bases are TGCAGTGCTAGAGGGACACAGAACACTGAAGCTTTCTTT.

This clonotype came up many times. This sequence joins TRBV29-1 and TRBJ1-4; a weak D match, TRBD1 (6 bases). Germline V gene lookup returns CDR1 SQVTM and CDR2 ANQGSEA. The CDR3 contains 16 residues. V was pared by 0 bases and J by 7 bases, with 18 bases between. In nucleotides, the CDR3 is TGCAGCGTTGAAGATCACCTGCGGGGGCACGGTGAAAAACTGTTTTTT. Translating gives CSVEDHLRGHGEKLFF.

In its sample, this clonotype was seen many times. The J gene is TRBJ1-1, the V gene TRBV2, with D uncertain. The CDR3 is 13 amino acids. Germline CDR1 and CDR2: SNHLY and FYNNEI. Trimming stripped 3 bases from V and 0 bases from J, with 5 bases between. Written as DNA, the CDR3 is TGTGCCAGCAGTGACTTCTTGAACACTGAAGCTTTCTTT. Translated, it gives CASSDFLNTEAFF.

This clonotype was seen only a few times. The chain recombines TRBV4-1 with TRBJ1-3; a possible D gene is TRBD1 (5 bases). The CDR3 has 15 amino acids. The V end lost 0 bases, the J end lost 8 bases, and 14 bases lay between the germline ends. Per the germline V gene, CDR1 is MGHRA and CDR2 is YSYEKL. CDR3 sequence reads: CASSQDYRPSDTIYF. Written as DNA, the CDR3 is TGCGCCAGCAGCCAAGATTACAGGCCGTCGGACACCATATATTTT.

The gene calls are TRBV29-1 and TRBJ1-1; 9 bases are a match to TRBD1. The germline V gene encodes CDR1 SQVTM and CDR2 ANQGSEA. V lost 7 bases to trimming and J lost 0 bases; unmatched junction nucleotides: 0. This CDR3 is 12 amino acids long. This CDR3 reads CSGTGVNTEAFF. The DNA of the CDR3 is TGCAGCGGGACAGGGGTGAACACTGAAGCTTTCTTT.

This clonotype was recorded many times. V gene TRBV12-3 or TRBV12-4 combines with J gene TRBJ2-5; D not resolved. CDR3 length equals 11 residues. The germline V and J ends were trimmed by 6 bases and 5 bases, with 7 bases remaining between them. CDR3 region: CASRHAETQYF. The CDR3, as DNA: TGTGCCAGCAGGCACGCGGAGACCCAGTACTTC.

This sequence joins TRBV10-3 and TRBJ2-7; D remains ambiguous. With the DNA end fitting TRBJ2-1 better, the J assignment may be wrong. Germline assignment: CDR1 ENHRY and CDR2 SYGVKD. The CDR3 runs to 12 residues. CDR3 bases: TGTGCCATCAGTGAGTCAAGTGACGAGCAGTTCTTC. The encoded protein is CAISESSDEQFF.

In this sample, this clonotype turned up many times. The chain carries TRBV20-1 and TRBJ2-5; 9 bases line up with TRBD2. In germline, CDR1 is DFQATT, CDR2 SNEGSKA (reference sequence). Germline trimming cut 6 bases from V and 5 bases from J; bases unmatched to any gene: 7. This CDR3 is 13 amino acids long. CDR3 DNA: TGCAGTGCCCTGGGACTAGCTTTCGAGACCCAGTACTTC. Its protein is CSALGLAFETQYF.

This clonotype came up a few times. The V and J genes are TRBV24-1 and TRBJ2-3; a weak D match, TRBD2 (5 bases). This CDR3 region has 16 residues. Trimming pared 4 bases from V and 2 bases from J, leaving 15 bases between. CDR1 and CDR2 from the germline V gene are KGHDR and SFDVKD. This CDR3 reads CATSEGPSPPTDTQYF. CDR3 bases: TGTGCCACCAGTGAAGGGCCTAGCCCACCCACAGATACGCAGTATTTT.

This clonotype was counted many times. The chain carries TRBV10-3 and TRBJ2-7, with TRBD1 identical over 9 bases. The CDR3 length is 17 residues. Germline CDR1 is ENHRY and CDR2 is SYGVKD. V shed 0 bases and J 1 base; nucleotides not matched to a gene: 7. The CDR3 protein is CAISESKLGQGSYEQYF. The CDR3 DNA reads TGTGCCATCAGTGAGTCGAAATTGGGACAGGGATCCTACGAGCAGTACTTC.

The genes are TRBV10-2 and TRBJ2-2, with D perhaps TRBD2 (5 bases). The CDR3 runs 16 residues. Deletions cut 6 bases from V and 5 bases from J, with 19 bases between. Germline V gene lookup returns CDR1 WSHSY and CDR2 SAAADI. In nucleotides, the CDR3 is TGCGCCAGCAGCCAAATATGGGGAGAGGCTACCGGGGAGCTGTTTTTT. It is translated as CASSQIWGEATGELFF.

This clonotype was recorded at least ten times. This chain uses TRBV10-3 with TRBJ1-2; 8 bases match TRBD1. The trim removed 6 bases at V and 0 bases at J, leaving 9 bases unmatched. The germline CDR1 and CDR2 sequences are ENHRY and SYGVKD. The CDR3 is 16 amino acids. CDR3 amino acids: CAIRGQGDSSNYGYTF. The CDR3 DNA reads as TGTGCCATCAGAGGACAGGGCGACTCTTCTAACTATGGCTACACCTTC.

Only one count was recorded for this clonotype. A clone one base away is much larger, so this may be a read error. The chain links TRBV5-1 to TRBJ2-2; 10 nucleotides line up with TRBD2. The CDR3 has 17 residues. Germline CDR1 and CDR2: SGHRS and YFSETQ. Losses at the gene ends were 7 bases for V and 5 bases for J; bases not matched to a gene: 14. The CDR3 spells CASGQIPSGRGTGELFF. The CDR3 nucleotides read TGCGCCAGCGGCCAAATACCTAGCGGGAGAGGGACCGGGGAGCTGTTTTTT.